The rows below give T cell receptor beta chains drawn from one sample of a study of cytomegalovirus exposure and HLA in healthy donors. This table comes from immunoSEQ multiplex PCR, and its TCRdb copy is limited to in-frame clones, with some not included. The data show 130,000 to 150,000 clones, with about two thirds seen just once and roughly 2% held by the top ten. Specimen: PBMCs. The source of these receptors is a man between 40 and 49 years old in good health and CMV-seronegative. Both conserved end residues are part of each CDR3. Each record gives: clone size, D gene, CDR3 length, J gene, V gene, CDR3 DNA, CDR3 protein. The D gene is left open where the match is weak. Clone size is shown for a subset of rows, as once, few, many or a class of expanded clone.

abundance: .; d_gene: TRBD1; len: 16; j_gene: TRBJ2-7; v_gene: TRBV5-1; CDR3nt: TGCGCCAGCAGCTTGGCCGGGCAGGGGGAAACCTACGAGCAGTACTTC; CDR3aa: CASSLAGQGETYEQYF
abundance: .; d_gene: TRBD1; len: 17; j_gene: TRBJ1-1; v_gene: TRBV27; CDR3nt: TGTGCCAGCAGCCAATATGGGGGACAGGGCTCGCACACTGAAGCTTTCTTT; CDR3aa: CASSQYGGQGSHTEAFF
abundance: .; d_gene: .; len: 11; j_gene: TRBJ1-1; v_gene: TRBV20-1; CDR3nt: TGCAGTGCAAACTTCAACACTGAAGCTTTCTTT; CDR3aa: CSANFNTEAFF
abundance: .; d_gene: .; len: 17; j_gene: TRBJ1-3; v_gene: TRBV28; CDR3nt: TGTGCCAGCAGCCCCCCGCACTCCATAATCTCTGGAAACACCATATATTTT; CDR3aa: CASSPPHSIISGNTIYF
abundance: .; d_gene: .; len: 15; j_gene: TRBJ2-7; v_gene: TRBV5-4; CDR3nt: TGTGCCAGCAGCACCGCAGGGGGGAAAGTCTACGAGCAGTACTTC; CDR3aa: CASSTAGGKVYEQYF
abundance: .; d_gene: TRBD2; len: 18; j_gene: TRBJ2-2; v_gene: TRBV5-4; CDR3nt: TGTGCCAGCAGCTTCGGGCTGGGAGGGCCAGGTGGCACCGGGGAGCTGTTTTTT; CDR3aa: CASSFGLGGPGGTGELFF
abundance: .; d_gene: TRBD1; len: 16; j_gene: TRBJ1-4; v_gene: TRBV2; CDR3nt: TGTGCCAGCAGGGTACAGGGGGCCTCAACTAATGAAAAACTGTTTTTT; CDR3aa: CASRVQGASTNEKLFF
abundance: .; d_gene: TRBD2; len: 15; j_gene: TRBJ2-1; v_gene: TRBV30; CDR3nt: TGTGCCTGGAGTACGGGACTAGCGGGCCTCAATGAGCAGTTCTTC; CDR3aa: CAWSTGLAGLNEQFF
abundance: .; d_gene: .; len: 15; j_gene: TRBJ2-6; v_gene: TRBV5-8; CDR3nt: TGTGCCAGCAGCCCCAGGGTTTCTGGGGCCAACGTCCTGACTTTC; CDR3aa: CASSPRVSGANVLTF
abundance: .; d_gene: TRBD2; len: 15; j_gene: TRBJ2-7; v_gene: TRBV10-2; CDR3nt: TGCGCCAGCAGTAAAGTCTCGGGGGGCTCCTACGAGCAGTACTTC; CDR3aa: CASSKVSGGSYEQYF
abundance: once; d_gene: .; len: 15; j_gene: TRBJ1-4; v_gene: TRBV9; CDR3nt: TGTGCCAGCAGCGTAGGACTGGTTACTAATGAAAAACTGTTTTTT; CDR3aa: CASSVGLVTNEKLFF
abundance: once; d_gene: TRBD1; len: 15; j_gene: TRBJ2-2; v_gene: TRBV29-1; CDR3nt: TGCAGCGTTTGTAGGACCGGGACAGGGACCGGGGAGCTGTTTTTT; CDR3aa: CSVCRTGTGTGELFF
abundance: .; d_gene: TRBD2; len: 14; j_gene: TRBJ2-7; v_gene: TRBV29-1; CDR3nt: TGCAGCGTTGAACGGCTAGCGGGTGGGGGCGAGCAGTACTTC; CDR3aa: CSVERLAGGGEQYF
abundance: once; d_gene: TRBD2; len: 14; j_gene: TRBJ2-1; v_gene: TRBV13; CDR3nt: TGTGCCAGCAGCCCGCGACTAGCCCCCAATGAGCAGTTCTTC; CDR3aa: CASSPRLAPNEQFF
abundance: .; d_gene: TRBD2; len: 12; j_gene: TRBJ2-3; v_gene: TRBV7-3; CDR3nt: TGTGCCAGCAGCTTCTCGGGGGGTGGGCAGTATTTT; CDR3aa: CASSFSGGGQYF
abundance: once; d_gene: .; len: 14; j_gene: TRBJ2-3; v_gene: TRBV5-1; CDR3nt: TGCGCCAGCAGCTTGGCGTCTAGCACAGATACGCAGTATTTT; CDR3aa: CASSLASSTDTQYF
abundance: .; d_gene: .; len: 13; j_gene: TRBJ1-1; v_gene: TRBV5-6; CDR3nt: TGTGCCAGCAGCTTTATTGGGGGGACTGAAGCTTTCTTT; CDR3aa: CASSFIGGTEAFF
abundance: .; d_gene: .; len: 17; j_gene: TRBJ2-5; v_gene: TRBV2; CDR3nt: TGTGCCAGCAGTGAATTAGGGGGGCAGGGGGGTCAAGAGACCCAGTACTTC; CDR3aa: CASSELGGQGGQETQYF
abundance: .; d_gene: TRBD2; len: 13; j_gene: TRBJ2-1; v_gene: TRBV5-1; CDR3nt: TGCGCCAGCAGCGGGAGGGCCCACAATGAGCAGTTCTTC; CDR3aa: CASSGRAHNEQFF
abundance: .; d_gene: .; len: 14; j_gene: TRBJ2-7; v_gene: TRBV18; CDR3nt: TGTGCCAGCTCACCATTGAACAGGGCGGGCGAGCAGTACTTC; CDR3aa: CASSPLNRAGEQYF
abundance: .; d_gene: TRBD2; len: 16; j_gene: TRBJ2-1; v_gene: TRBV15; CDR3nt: TGTGCCACCAGGGGGGGGACCGGGACTAGCGGGAATGAGCAGTTCTTC; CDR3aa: CATRGGTGTSGNEQFF
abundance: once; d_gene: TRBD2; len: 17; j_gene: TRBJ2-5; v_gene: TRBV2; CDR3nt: TGTGCCAGCAGTGGACCTGATAGCGGGGGGTTTCAAGAGACCCAGTACTTC; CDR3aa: CASSGPDSGGFQETQYF
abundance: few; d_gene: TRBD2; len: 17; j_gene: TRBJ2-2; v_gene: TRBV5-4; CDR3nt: TGTGCCAGCAGCTTTGGACTAGCGGGCTTTGGGACCGGGGAGCTGTTTTTT; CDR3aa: CASSFGLAGFGTGELFF
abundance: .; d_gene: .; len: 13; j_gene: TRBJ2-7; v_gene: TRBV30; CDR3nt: TGTGCCGGATCACAGGGAAGGGACTACGAGCAGTACTTC; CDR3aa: CAGSQGRDYEQYF
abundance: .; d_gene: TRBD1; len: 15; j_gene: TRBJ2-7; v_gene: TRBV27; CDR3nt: TGTGCCAGCAGTTTAACGGGACAGGCCTCCTACGAGCAGTACTTC; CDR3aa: CASSLTGQASYEQYF
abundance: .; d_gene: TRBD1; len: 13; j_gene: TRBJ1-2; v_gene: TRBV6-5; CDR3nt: TGTGCCAGCAGTTACGACAGGGGGCTTGGCTACCCCTTC; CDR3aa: CASSYDRGLGYPF
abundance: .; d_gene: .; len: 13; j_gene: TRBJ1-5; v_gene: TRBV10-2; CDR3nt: TGCGCCAGCGGATACAGGGAAAATCAGCCCCAGCATTTT; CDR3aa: CASGYRENQPQHF
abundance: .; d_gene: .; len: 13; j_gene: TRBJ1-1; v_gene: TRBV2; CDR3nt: TGTGCCAGCAGTTCTACAGGGTACCCTGAAGCTTTCTTT; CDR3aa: CASSSTGYPEAFF
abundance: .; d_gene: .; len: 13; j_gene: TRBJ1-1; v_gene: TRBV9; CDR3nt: TGTGCCAGCAGCGCGTACACGAACACTGAAGCTTTCTTT; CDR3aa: CASSAYTNTEAFF
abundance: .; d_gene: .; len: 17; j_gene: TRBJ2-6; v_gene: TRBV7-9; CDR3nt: TGTGCCAGCAGCTTAAGTGGCCGAAGCTCTGGGGCCAACGTCCTGACTTTC; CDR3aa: CASSLSGRSSGANVLTF
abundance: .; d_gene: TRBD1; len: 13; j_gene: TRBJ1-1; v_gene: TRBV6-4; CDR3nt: TGTGCCAGCAGAGACTCAGGGGGCGCTGAAGCTTTCTTT; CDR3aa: CASRDSGGAEAFF
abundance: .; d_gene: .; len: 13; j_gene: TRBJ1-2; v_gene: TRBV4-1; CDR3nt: TGCGCCAGCAGCCCGACGGAGCGGGTTGGCTACACCTTC; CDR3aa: CASSPTERVGYTF
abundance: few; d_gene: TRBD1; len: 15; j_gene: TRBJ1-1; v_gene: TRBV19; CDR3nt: TGTGCCAGTAGTACCCGGGACAGAAAGAACACTGAAGCTTTCTTT; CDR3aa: CASSTRDRKNTEAFF
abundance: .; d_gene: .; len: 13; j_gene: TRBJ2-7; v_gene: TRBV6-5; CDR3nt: TGTGCCAGCAGTTACAACTCCCTCTACGAGCAGTACTTC; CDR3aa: CASSYNSLYEQYF
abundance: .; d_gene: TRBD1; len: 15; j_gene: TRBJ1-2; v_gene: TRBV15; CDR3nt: TGTGCCACCAGCATCGGCGGGGACAGGGTCGGTGGCTACACCTTC; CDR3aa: CATSIGGDRVGGYTF
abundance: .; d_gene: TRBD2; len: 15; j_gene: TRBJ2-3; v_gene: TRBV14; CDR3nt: TGTGCCAGCAGCTTCACTAGCGGGAGAACAGATACGCAGTATTTT; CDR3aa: CASSFTSGRTDTQYF
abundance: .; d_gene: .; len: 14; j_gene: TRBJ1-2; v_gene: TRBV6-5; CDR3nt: TGTGCCAGCAGGCCGACAGGAAGAAACTATGGCTACACCTTC; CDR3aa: CASRPTGRNYGYTF
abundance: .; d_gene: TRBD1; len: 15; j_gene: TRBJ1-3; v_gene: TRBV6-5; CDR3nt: TGTGCCAGCAGTGCGGGACAGGGCTCTGGAAACACCATATATTTT; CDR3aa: CASSAGQGSGNTIYF
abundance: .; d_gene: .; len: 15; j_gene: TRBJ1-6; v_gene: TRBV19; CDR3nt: TGTGCCAGTAGTACTCGGACAATTACAAATTCACCCCTCCACTTT; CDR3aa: CASSTRTITNSPLHF
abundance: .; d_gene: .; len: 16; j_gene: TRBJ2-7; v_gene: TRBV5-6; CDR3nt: TGTGCCAGCAGCACGCGCCTGGGTTGGAGCTCCTACGAGCAGTACTTC; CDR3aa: CASSTRLGWSSYEQYF
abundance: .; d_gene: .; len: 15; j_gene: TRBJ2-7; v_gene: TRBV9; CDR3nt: TGTGCCAGCAGCCCTGATTCTAGCGCCCCTTACGAGCAGTACTTC; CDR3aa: CASSPDSSAPYEQYF
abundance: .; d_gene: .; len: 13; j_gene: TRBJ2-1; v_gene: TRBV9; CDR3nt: TGTGCCAGCAGCGTAGCAGGGTACAATGAGCAGTTCTTC; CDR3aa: CASSVAGYNEQFF
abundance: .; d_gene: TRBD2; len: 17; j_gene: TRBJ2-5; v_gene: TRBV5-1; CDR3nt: TGCGCCAGCAGCTCGGGACTAGCGGGGGTTTGGCAAGAGACCCAGTACTTC; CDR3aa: CASSSGLAGVWQETQYF
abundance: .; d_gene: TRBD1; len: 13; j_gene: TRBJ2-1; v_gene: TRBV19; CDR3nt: TGTGCCAGTAGTAGGGACAGGGAGGAATTTCCGTTCTTC; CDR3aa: CASSRDREEFPFF
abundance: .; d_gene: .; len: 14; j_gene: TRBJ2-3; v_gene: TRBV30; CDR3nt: TGTGCCTGGAAGGCAGGGGCATCAACAGATACGCAGTATTTT; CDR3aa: CAWKAGASTDTQYF